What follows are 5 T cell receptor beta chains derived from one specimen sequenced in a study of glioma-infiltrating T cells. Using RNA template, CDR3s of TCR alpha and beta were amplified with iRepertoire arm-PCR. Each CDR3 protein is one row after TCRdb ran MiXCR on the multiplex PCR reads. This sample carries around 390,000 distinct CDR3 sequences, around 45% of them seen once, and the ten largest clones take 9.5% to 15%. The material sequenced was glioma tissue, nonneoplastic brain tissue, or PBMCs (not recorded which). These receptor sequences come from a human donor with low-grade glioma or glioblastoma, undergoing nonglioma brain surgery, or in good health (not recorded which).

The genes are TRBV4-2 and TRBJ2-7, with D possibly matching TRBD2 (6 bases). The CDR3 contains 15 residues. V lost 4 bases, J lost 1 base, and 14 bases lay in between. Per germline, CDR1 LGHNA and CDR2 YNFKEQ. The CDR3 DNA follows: TGTGCCAGCAGCCGGGAGGATGGGGGTTCCTACGAGCAGTACTTC. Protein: CASSREDGGSYEQYF.

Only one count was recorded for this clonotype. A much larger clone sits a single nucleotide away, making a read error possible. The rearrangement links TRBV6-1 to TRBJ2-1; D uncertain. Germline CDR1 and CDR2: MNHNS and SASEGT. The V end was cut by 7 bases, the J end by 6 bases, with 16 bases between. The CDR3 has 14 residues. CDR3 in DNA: TGTGCCAGCACTCCTTTAGTGGGCCCCAATGAGCAGTTCTTC. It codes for CASTPLVGPNEQFF.

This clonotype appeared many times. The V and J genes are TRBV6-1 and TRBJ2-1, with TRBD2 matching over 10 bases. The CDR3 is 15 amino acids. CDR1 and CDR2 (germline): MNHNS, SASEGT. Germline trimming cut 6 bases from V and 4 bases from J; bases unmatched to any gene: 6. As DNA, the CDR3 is TGTGCCAGCAGGGGTTCGACTAGCGGGTACAATGAGCAGTTCTTC. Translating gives CASRGSTSGYNEQFF.

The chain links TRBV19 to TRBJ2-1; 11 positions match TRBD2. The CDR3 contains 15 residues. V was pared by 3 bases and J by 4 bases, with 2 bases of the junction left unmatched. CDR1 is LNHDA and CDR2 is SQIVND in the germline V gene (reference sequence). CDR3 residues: CASSMGLAVYNEQFF. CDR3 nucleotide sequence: TGTGCCAGTAGTATGGGACTAGCGGTTTACAATGAGCAGTTCTTC.

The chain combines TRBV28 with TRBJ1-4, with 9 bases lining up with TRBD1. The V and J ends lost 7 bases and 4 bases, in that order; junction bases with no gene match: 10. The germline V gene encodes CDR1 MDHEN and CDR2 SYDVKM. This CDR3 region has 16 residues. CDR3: CASKKGQGRYNEKLFF. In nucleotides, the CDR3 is TGTGCCAGCAAAAAAGGACAGGGGAGATATAATGAAAAACTGTTTTTT.